These T cell receptor beta chains were read from a single sample in a study of OX40 agonist ivuxolimab in advanced cancers. Assay: immunoSEQ multiplex PCR; the TCRdb copy retains only in-frame clones and omits some. The data show nearly 9,000 clones, around 89% seen once. Sequenced here: CD4+ or CD8+ T cells sorted from blood, sampled in a trial of the OX40 agonist ivuxolimab. Receptors originate from an adult with an advanced solid tumor such as melanoma, head and neck, liver or kidney cancer. The CDR3 runs from the conserved cysteine through the conserved F or W. D genes are given only for firm matches. The listing skips clone size in some rows; elsewhere it reads once, few, many or a size class.

j_call: TRBJ2-5
clone_size: few
v_call: TRBV11-2
d_call: TRBD1
cdr3_aa: CASSLGDRGAGETQYF
cdr3_nt: TGTGCCAGCAGCTTAGGGGACAGGGGCGCGGGTGAGACCCAGTACTTC

j_call: TRBJ1-2
clone_size: -
v_call: TRBV9
d_call: TRBD1
cdr3_aa: CASSPRDRGVGYTF
cdr3_nt: TGTGCCAGCAGCCCACGGGACAGGGGGGTTGGCTACACCTTC

j_call: TRBJ1-2
clone_size: -
v_call: TRBV28
d_call: -
cdr3_aa: CASSDSGIGYTF
cdr3_nt: TGTGCCAGCAGCGATTCGGGGATCGGCTACACCTTC

j_call: TRBJ2-2
clone_size: -
v_call: TRBV28
d_call: TRBD2
cdr3_aa: CASSLLAGTGELFF
cdr3_nt: TGTGCCAGCAGTTTACTAGCGGGCACCGGGGAGCTGTTTTTT

j_call: TRBJ1-2
clone_size: -
v_call: TRBV19
d_call: TRBD1
cdr3_aa: CASTQVGQDYRGYGYTF
cdr3_nt: TGTGCCAGTACCCAAGTCGGACAGGACTACCGTGGCTATGGCTACACCTTC

j_call: TRBJ2-3
clone_size: -
v_call: TRBV7-2
d_call: TRBD2
cdr3_aa: CASSLLVTSPLDTQYF
cdr3_nt: TGTGCCAGCAGCTTACTCGTGACTAGCCCTTTGGATACGCAGTATTTT

j_call: TRBJ2-1
clone_size: -
v_call: TRBV11-2
d_call: TRBD2
cdr3_aa: CASRLAGGYSYNEQFF
cdr3_nt: TGTGCCAGCAGGCTAGCGGGGGGGTACTCCTACAATGAGCAGTTCTTC

j_call: TRBJ2-1
clone_size: -
v_call: TRBV7-8
d_call: -
cdr3_aa: CASSPTWGAQNEQFF
cdr3_nt: TGTGCCAGCAGCCCTACGTGGGGGGCCCAGAATGAGCAGTTCTTC

j_call: TRBJ1-2
clone_size: -
v_call: TRBV6-1
d_call: -
cdr3_aa: CASGLSSLSSRGYTF
cdr3_nt: TGTGCCAGCGGCCTAAGCAGCCTCTCATCGAGAGGCTACACCTTC

j_call: TRBJ2-7
clone_size: -
v_call: TRBV27
d_call: TRBD1
cdr3_aa: CASSLSGTGINYEQYF
cdr3_nt: TGTGCCAGCAGTTTATCGGGGACAGGGATTAACTACGAGCAGTACTTC

j_call: TRBJ1-5
clone_size: -
v_call: TRBV6-1
d_call: -
cdr3_aa: CASSRGWDINQPQHF
cdr3_nt: TGTGCCAGCAGTCGGGGGTGGGACATCAATCAGCCCCAGCATTTT

j_call: TRBJ1-1
clone_size: -
v_call: TRBV4-3
d_call: -
cdr3_aa: CASSPPAASTAFF
cdr3_nt: TGCGCCAGCAGCCCACCGGCCGCGTCGACAGCTTTCTTT

j_call: TRBJ2-4
clone_size: once
v_call: TRBV7-9
d_call: TRBD1
cdr3_aa: CASRAGQGANIQYF
cdr3_nt: TGTGCCAGCAGGGCCGGACAGGGAGCAAACATTCAGTACTTC

j_call: TRBJ1-5
clone_size: -
v_call: TRBV7-9
d_call: -
cdr3_aa: CASSSPVAGAAEQPQHF
cdr3_nt: TGTGCCAGCAGCTCACCGGTTGCGGGGGCAGCGGAACAGCCCCAGCATTTT

j_call: TRBJ1-2
clone_size: -
v_call: TRBV9
d_call: TRBD1
cdr3_aa: CASSVAGGTGNYGYTF
cdr3_nt: TGTGCCAGCAGCGTAGCGGGGGGGACAGGGAACTATGGCTACACCTTC

j_call: TRBJ2-5
clone_size: -
v_call: TRBV14
d_call: -
cdr3_aa: CASSLGLYQETQYF
cdr3_nt: TGTGCCAGCAGCCTAGGACTGTACCAAGAGACCCAGTACTTC

j_call: TRBJ1-4
clone_size: -
v_call: TRBV6-5
d_call: -
cdr3_aa: CASSSGGTGGNEKLFF
cdr3_nt: TGTGCCAGCAGTTCGGGGGGGACCGGCGGTAATGAAAAACTGTTTTTT

j_call: TRBJ2-2
clone_size: few
v_call: TRBV7-9
d_call: -
cdr3_aa: CASSSTKPNTGELFF
cdr3_nt: TGTGCCAGCAGCTCCACGAAACCGAACACCGGGGAGCTGTTTTTT

j_call: TRBJ2-5
clone_size: -
v_call: TRBV10-3
d_call: -
cdr3_aa: CATAPGVGETQYF
cdr3_nt: TGTGCCACCGCTCCAGGGGTAGGGGAGACCCAGTACTTC

j_call: TRBJ1-3
clone_size: few
v_call: TRBV4-1
d_call: TRBD1
cdr3_aa: CATRGQPGNTIYF
cdr3_nt: TGCGCCACCCGGGGACAGCCCGGAAACACCATATATTTT

j_call: TRBJ1-1
clone_size: -
v_call: TRBV10-3
d_call: -
cdr3_aa: CAISEGLWGGNTEAFF
cdr3_nt: TGTGCCATCAGCGAGGGACTCTGGGGCGGGAACACTGAAGCTTTCTTT

j_call: TRBJ2-1
clone_size: -
v_call: TRBV7-2
d_call: -
cdr3_aa: CASSFSDDEQFF
cdr3_nt: TGTGCCAGCAGCTTCAGCGACGATGAGCAGTTCTTC

j_call: TRBJ2-7
clone_size: -
v_call: TRBV6-1
d_call: -
cdr3_aa: CASSEGLVGHEQYF
cdr3_nt: TGTGCCAGCAGTGAAGGCTTAGTCGGCCACGAGCAGTACTTC

j_call: TRBJ2-7
clone_size: few
v_call: TRBV7-9
d_call: -
cdr3_aa: CASSPLTELYEQYF
cdr3_nt: TGTGCCAGCAGCCCATTAACAGAACTCTACGAGCAGTACTTC

j_call: TRBJ2-4
clone_size: -
v_call: TRBV6-5
d_call: TRBD1
cdr3_aa: CASSNTDRGIQYF
cdr3_nt: TGTGCCAGCAGTAACACGGACAGGGGTATTCAGTACTTC

j_call: TRBJ2-7
clone_size: -
v_call: TRBV11-2
d_call: TRBD1
cdr3_aa: CASSSGQNYEQYF
cdr3_nt: TGTGCCAGCAGCTCGGGACAGAACTACGAGCAGTACTTC

j_call: TRBJ1-5
clone_size: -
v_call: TRBV27
d_call: -
cdr3_aa: CASRQASNQPQHF
cdr3_nt: TGTGCCTCCCGGCAGGCCAGCAATCAGCCCCAGCATTTT

j_call: TRBJ2-1
clone_size: few
v_call: TRBV19
d_call: -
cdr3_aa: CASSIGYRVVKNEQFF
cdr3_nt: TGTGCCAGTAGTATTGGGTACAGGGTGGTTAAGAATGAGCAGTTCTTC

j_call: TRBJ2-2
clone_size: -
v_call: TRBV4-2
d_call: TRBD1
cdr3_aa: CASSHATGQVTGELFF
cdr3_nt: TGTGCCAGCAGCCACGCAACAGGACAGGTCACCGGGGAGCTGTTTTTT

j_call: TRBJ1-6
clone_size: -
v_call: TRBV28
d_call: -
cdr3_aa: CASSSLDSINSPLHF
cdr3_nt: TGTGCCAGCAGTTCCTTAGACAGTATTAATTCACCCCTCCACTTT

j_call: TRBJ2-7
clone_size: -
v_call: TRBV27
d_call: -
cdr3_aa: CASSLGRVSYEQYF
cdr3_nt: TGTGCCAGCAGTTTGGGCAGGGTCTCCTACGAGCAGTACTTC

j_call: TRBJ1-2
clone_size: -
v_call: TRBV6-5
d_call: -
cdr3_aa: CASSSSSQANYGYTF
cdr3_nt: TGTGCCAGCAGTTCCTCGTCTCAGGCCAACTATGGCTACACCTTC

j_call: TRBJ2-4
clone_size: once
v_call: TRBV20-1
d_call: -
cdr3_aa: CSARDQNIQYF
cdr3_nt: TGCAGTGCTAGAGACCAGAACATTCAGTACTTC

j_call: TRBJ2-7
clone_size: -
v_call: TRBV6-7
d_call: TRBD2
cdr3_aa: CASSYYRYGPSGRATYEQYF
cdr3_nt: TGTGCCAGCAGTTACTATAGGTATGGGCCTAGCGGGAGGGCCACGTACGAGCAGTACTTC

j_call: TRBJ2-5
clone_size: -
v_call: TRBV7-8
d_call: -
cdr3_aa: CASSLVLPKETQYF
cdr3_nt: TGTGCCAGCAGCTTAGTTTTACCCAAAGAGACCCAGTACTTC

j_call: TRBJ2-1
clone_size: -
v_call: TRBV5-6
d_call: -
cdr3_aa: CASSLGPGDNEQFF
cdr3_nt: TGTGCCAGCAGCTTGGGCCCAGGGGACAATGAGCAGTTCTTC

j_call: TRBJ1-3
clone_size: -
v_call: TRBV7-4
d_call: -
cdr3_aa: CASSGPGDLRRNTIYF
cdr3_nt: TGTGCCAGCAGCGGACCGGGGGATCTACGGCGAAACACCATATATTTT

j_call: TRBJ2-7
clone_size: -
v_call: TRBV4-3
d_call: -
cdr3_aa: CASSQGQTYEQYF
cdr3_nt: TGCGCCAGCAGCCAAGGGCAGACCTACGAGCAGTACTTC

j_call: TRBJ2-1
clone_size: -
v_call: TRBV25-1
d_call: TRBD2
cdr3_aa: CASSELLAGVWSYNEQFF
cdr3_nt: TGTGCCAGCAGTGAATTACTAGCGGGAGTATGGTCCTACAATGAGCAGTTCTTC

j_call: TRBJ2-7
clone_size: once
v_call: TRBV15
d_call: TRBD2
cdr3_aa: CATSRELAGGPHEQYF
cdr3_nt: TGTGCCACCAGCAGAGAACTAGCGGGAGGGCCCCACGAGCAGTACTTC

j_call: TRBJ2-7
clone_size: -
v_call: TRBV7-9
d_call: -
cdr3_aa: CASSLGQGVWYEQYF
cdr3_nt: TGTGCCAGCAGCTTAGGGCAGGGTGTTTGGTACGAGCAGTACTTC

j_call: TRBJ1-2
clone_size: -
v_call: TRBV9
d_call: -
cdr3_aa: CASSVVSGSGYTF
cdr3_nt: TGTGCCAGCAGCGTAGTTTCGGGTAGTGGCTACACCTTC

j_call: TRBJ2-3
clone_size: -
v_call: TRBV11-2
d_call: TRBD2
cdr3_aa: CAVAPTSGTDTQYF
cdr3_nt: TGTGCAGTAGCCCCGACTAGCGGCACAGATACGCAGTATTTT

j_call: TRBJ2-5
clone_size: -
v_call: TRBV11-2
d_call: -
cdr3_aa: CASSSDVQETQYF
cdr3_nt: TGTGCCAGCAGCTCGGACGTACAAGAGACCCAGTACTTC